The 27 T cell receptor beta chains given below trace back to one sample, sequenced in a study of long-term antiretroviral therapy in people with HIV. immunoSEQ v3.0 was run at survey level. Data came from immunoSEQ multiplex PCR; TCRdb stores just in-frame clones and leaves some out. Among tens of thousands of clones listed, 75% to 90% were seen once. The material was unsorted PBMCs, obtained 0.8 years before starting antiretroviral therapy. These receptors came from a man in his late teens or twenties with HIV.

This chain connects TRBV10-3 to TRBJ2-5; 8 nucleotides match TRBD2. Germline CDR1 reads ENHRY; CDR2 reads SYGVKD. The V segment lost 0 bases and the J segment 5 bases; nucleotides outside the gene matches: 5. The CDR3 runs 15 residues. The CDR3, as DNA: TGTGCCATCAGTGAGTCGGTGAGCGGGAGCGAGACCCAGTACTTC. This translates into CAISESVSGSETQYF.

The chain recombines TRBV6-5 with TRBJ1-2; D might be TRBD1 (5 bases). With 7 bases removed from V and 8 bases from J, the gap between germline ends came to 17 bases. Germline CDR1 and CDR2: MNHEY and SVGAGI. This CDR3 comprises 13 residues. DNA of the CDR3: TGTGCCAGCACCCAGCGGGGGACCCTCGGCTACACCTTC. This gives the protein CASTQRGTLGYTF.

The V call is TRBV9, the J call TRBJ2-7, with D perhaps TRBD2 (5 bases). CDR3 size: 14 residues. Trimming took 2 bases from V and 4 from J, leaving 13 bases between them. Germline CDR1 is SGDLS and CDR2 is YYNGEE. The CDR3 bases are TGTGCCAGCAGCGTCGCTGAGGGCCTTTACGAGCAGTACTTC. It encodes CASSVAEGLYEQYF.

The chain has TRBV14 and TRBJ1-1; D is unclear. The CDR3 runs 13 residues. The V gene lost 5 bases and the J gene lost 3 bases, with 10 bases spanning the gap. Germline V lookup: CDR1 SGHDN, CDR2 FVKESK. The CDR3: CASSNQPYTEAFF. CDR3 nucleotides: TGTGCCAGCAGCAACCAACCATACACTGAAGCTTTCTTT.

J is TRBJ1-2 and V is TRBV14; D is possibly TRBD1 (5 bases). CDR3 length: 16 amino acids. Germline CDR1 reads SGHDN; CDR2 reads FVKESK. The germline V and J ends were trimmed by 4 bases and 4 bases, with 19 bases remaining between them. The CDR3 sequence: CASSPIGSVGGYGYTF. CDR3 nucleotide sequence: TGTGCCAGCAGCCCCATTGGGAGCGTGGGGGGCTATGGCTACACCTTC. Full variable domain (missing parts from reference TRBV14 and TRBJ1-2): EAGVTQFPSHSVIEKGQTVTLRCDPISGHDNLYWYRRVMGKEIKFLLHFVKESKQDESGMPNNRFLAERTGGTYSTLKVQPAELEDSGVYFCASSPIGSVGGYGYTFGSGTRLTVV.

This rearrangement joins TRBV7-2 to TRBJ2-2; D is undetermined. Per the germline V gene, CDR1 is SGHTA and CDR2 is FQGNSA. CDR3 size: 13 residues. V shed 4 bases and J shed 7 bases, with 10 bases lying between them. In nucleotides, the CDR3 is TGTGCCAGCAGCTCGACGCACGACGGGGAGCTGTTTTTT. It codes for CASSSTHDGELFF.

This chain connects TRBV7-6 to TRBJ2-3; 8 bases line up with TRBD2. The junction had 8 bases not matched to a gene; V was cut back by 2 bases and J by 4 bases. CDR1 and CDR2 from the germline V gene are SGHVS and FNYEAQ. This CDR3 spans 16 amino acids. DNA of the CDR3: TGTGCCAGCAGCTTATCGGTAGCGGGGTTTTCAGATACGCAGTATTTT. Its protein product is CASSLSVAGFSDTQYF. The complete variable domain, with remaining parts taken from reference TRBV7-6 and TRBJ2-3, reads GAGVSQSPRYKVTKRGQDVALRCDPISGHVSLYWYRQALGQGPEFLTYFNYEAQQDKSGLPNDRFSAERPEGSISTLTIQRTEQRDSAMYRCASSLSVAGFSDTQYFGPGTRLTVL.

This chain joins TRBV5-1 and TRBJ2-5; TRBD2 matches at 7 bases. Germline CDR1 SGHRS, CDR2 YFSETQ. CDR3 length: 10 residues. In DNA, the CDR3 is TGCGCTAGCGGGTCCGAGACCCAGTACTTC. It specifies CASGSETQYF.

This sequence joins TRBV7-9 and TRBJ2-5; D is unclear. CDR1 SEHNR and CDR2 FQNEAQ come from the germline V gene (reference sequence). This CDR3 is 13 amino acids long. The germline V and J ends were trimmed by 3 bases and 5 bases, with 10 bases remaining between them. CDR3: CASSFDSWETQYF. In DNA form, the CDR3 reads TGTGCCAGCAGCTTTGATTCGTGGGAGACCCAGTACTTC.

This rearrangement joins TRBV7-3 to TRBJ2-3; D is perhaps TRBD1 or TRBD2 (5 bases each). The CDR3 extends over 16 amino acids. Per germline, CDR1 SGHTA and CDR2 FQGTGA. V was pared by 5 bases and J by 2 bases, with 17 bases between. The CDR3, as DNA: TGTGCCAGCAGCGGAGGTGGACAACAGAACACAGATACGCAGTATTTT. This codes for CASSGGGQQNTDTQYF.

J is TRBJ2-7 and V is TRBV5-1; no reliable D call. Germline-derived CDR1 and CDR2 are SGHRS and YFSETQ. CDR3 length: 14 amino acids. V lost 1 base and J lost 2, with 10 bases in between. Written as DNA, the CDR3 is TGCGCCAGCAGCTTGTCTCGAGGAGCCTACGAGCAGTACTTC. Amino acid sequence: CASSLSRGAYEQYF.

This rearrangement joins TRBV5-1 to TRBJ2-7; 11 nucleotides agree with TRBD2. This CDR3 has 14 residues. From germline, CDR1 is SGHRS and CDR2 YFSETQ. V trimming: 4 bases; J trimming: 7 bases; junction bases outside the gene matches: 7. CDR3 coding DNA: TGCGCCAGCAGCATAGCGGGAGGGCCGGGAGAGCAGTACTTC. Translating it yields CASSIAGGPGEQYF. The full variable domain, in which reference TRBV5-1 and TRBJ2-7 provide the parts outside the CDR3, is KAGVTQTPRYLIKTRGQQVTLSCSPISGHRSVSWYQQTPGQGLQFLFEYFSETQRNKGNFPGRFSGRQFSNSRSEMNVSTLELGDSALYLCASSIAGGPGEQYFGPGTRLTVT.

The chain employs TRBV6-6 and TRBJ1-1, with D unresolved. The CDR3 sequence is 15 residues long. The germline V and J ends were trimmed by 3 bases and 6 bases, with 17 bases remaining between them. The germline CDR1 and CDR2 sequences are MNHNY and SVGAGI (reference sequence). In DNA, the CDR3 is TGTGCCAGCAGTTATCCGCCCGCGGGCAGCGCTGAAGCTTTCTTT. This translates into CASSYPPAGSAEAFF.

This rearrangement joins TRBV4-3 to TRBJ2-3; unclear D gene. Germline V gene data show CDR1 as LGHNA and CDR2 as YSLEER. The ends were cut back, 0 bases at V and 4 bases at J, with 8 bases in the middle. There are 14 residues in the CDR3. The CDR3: CASSQELGPDTQYF. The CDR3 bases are TGCGCCAGCAGCCAAGAGCTCGGTCCAGATACGCAGTATTTT.

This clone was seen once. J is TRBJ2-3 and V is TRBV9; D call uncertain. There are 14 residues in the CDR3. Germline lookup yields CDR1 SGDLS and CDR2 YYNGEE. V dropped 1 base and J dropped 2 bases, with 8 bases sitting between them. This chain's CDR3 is CASSVSPDTDTQYF. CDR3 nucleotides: TGTGCCAGCAGCGTAAGTCCCGACACAGATACGCAGTATTTT.

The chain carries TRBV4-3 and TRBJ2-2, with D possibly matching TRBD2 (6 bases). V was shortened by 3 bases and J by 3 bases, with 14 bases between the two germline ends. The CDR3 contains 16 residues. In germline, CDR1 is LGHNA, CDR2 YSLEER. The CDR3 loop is CASSQAHGTYTGELFF. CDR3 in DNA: TGCGCCAGCAGCCAGGCACACGGGACTTACACCGGGGAGCTGTTTTTT.

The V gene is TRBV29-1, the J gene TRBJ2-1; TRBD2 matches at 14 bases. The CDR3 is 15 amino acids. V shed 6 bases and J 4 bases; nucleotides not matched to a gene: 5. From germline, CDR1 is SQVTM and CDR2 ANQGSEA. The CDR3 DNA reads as TGCAGCGTACCGGGACTAGCGGGGGTTTACAATGAGCAGTTCTTC. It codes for CSVPGLAGVYNEQFF.

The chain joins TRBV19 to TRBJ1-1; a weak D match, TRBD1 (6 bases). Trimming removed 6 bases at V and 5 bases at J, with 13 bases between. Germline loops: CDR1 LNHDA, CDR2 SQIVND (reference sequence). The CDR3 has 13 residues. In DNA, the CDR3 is TGTGCCAGTAGCCTATCAGGGGAGACTGAAGCTTTCTTT. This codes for CASSLSGETEAFF.

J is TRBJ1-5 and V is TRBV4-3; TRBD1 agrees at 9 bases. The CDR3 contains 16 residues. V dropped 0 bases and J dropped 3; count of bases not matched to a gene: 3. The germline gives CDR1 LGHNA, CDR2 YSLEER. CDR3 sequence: CASSQDHRGHNQPQHF. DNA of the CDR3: TGCGCCAGCAGCCAAGATCACAGGGGGCACAATCAGCCCCAGCATTTT.

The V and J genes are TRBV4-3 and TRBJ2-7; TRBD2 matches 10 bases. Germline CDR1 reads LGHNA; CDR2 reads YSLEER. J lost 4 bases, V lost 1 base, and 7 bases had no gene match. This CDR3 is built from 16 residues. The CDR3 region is CASSQGLAGAEYEQYF. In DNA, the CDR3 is TGCGCCAGCAGCCAAGGGCTAGCGGGAGCAGAGTACGAGCAGTACTTC.

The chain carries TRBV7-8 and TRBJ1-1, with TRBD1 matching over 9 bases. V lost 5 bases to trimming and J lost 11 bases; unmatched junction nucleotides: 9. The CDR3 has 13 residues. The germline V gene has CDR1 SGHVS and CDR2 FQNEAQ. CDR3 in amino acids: CASSVVTGGAAFF. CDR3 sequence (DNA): TGTGCCAGCAGCGTAGTTACAGGGGGCGCCGCTTTCTTT.

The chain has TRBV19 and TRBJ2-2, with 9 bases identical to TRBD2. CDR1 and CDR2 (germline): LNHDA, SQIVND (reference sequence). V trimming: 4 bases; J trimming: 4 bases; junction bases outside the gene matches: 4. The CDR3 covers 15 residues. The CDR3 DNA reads TGTGCCAGTAGTAGGCGGGGGGGGTTCACCGGGGAGCTGTTTTTT. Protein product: CASSRRGGFTGELFF.

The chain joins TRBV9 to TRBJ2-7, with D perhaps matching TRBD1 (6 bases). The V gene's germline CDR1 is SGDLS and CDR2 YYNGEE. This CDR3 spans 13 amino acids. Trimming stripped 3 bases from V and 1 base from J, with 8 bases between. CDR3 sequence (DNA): TGTGCCAGCAGCGGGGGACAATCCTACGAGCAGTACTTC. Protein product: CASSGGQSYEQYF.

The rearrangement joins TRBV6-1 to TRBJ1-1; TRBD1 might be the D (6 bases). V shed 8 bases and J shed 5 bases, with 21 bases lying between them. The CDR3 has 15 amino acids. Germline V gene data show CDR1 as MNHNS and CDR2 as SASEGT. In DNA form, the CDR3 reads TGTGCCAGCGGTCTCCGATGGGGACAAGGGACTGAAGCTTTCTTT. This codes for CASGLRWGQGTEAFF.

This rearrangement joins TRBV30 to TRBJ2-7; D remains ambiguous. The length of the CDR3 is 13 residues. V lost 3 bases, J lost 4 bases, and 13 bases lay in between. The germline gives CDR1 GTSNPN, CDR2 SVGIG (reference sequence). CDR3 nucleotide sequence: TGTGCCTGGAGCTACCCGGACCCTTACGAGCAGTACTTC. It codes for CAWSYPDPYEQYF. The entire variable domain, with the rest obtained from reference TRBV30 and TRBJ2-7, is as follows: SQTIHQWPATLVQPVGSPLSLECTVEGTSNPNLYWYRQAAGRGLQLLFYSVGIGQISSEVPQNLSASRPQDRQFILSSKKLLLSDSGFYLCAWSYPDPYEQYFGPGTRLTVT.

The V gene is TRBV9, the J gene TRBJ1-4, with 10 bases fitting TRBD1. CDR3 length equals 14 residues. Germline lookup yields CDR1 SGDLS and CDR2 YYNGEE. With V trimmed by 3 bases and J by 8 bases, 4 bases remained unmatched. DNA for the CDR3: TGTGCCAGCAGCGACGGGACAGGGGAGGAAAAACTGTTTTTT. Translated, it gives CASSDGTGEEKLFF.

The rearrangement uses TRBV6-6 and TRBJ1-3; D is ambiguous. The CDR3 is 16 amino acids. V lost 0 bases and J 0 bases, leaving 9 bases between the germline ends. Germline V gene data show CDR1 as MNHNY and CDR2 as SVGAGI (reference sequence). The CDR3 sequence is CASSYSARSSGNTIYF. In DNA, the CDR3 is TGTGCCAGCAGTTACTCGGCCAGGAGCTCTGGAAACACCATATATTTT.